These 27 T cell receptor beta chains share one sample of origin, sequenced in a study of T cell repertoires in cytomegalovirus infection (dated by TCRdb to about 2019). TCRdb names Illumina HiSeq 1500 as the instrument used. TCRdb trimmed the raw reads at Q25, called clones with MiXCR and kept productive beta chains. Every CDR3 protein is listed once, alongside the most common genes and DNA of its rows. This sample holds 340,000 or so distinct CDR3 sequences; approximately 25% were observed only once. About an eighth of the sample belongs to the ten largest clones. The sample's treatment or condition label, in plain terms: in vitro stimulation with specific CMV peptide epitopes to enrich CMV-specific T cells. Antigens for these TCRs are unknown. The sequences come from cultured PBMCs, collected from culture after CMV antigen stimulation. These receptors were collected from a human donor in good health (CMV status not recorded). Some clones in this sample may be carry-over from other donors' samples.

The chain links TRBV6-2 or TRBV6-3 to TRBJ2-7; D gene ambiguous. The CDR3 runs to 12 residues. Trimming left V 4 bases short and J 6 bases short, with 10 bases between. Germline V gives CDR1 MNHEY, CDR2 SVGEGT. CDR3 in amino acids: CASSSGPREQYF. The CDR3 bases are TGTGCCAGCAGTTCCGGGCCCCGCGAGCAGTACTTC.

This clonotype came up once. The chain uses TRBV6-2 or TRBV6-3 and TRBJ2-1; TRBD2 aligns across 8 bases. This CDR3 comprises 18 residues. Germline CDR1 MNHEY, CDR2 SVGEGT. V was clipped by 0 bases and J by 5 bases; unmatched bases: 12. The CDR3 DNA reads TGTGCCAGCAGTTACTCGACCCCCGGGGCGGGAGGTAACAATGAGCAGTTCTTC. This codes for CASSYSTPGAGGNNEQFF.

The chain is built from TRBV6-2 or TRBV6-3 and TRBJ2-3; 10 positions match TRBD2. Trimming cost V 7 bases and J 4 bases; bases outside gene matches: 5. Germline V CDR1 and CDR2: MNHEY, SVGEGT. There are 14 residues in the CDR3. Written as DNA, the CDR3 is TGTGCCAGCATCGGACTAGCGGTACCAGATACGCAGTATTTT. Encoded protein: CASIGLAVPDTQYF.

This clonotype was detected a few times. The V gene is TRBV4-1, the J gene TRBJ2-7; 9 bases line up with TRBD2. The CDR3 loop spans 16 amino acids. Germline CDR1 MGHRA, CDR2 YSYEKL. V shed 4 bases and J 2 bases; nucleotides not matched to a gene: 9. DNA of the CDR3: TGCGCCAGCAGCCTCGTAGCGGGAGAAGGACCCTACGAGCAGTACTTC. This sequence encodes CASSLVAGEGPYEQYF.

This clonotype was seen at least ten times. The chain has TRBV7-2 and TRBJ2-3; no reliable D call. CDR1 SGHTA and CDR2 FQGNSA come from the germline V gene. Between the trimmed V and J ends, which lost 5 bases and 4 bases, there was a span of 10 bases. There are 13 residues in the CDR3. DNA for the CDR3: TGTGCCAGCAGCAACTCCCCCCCAGATACGCAGTATTTT. It yields the protein CASSNSPPDTQYF.

The chain employs TRBV19 and TRBJ2-5; a weak D match, TRBD2 (6 bases). Trimming shortened V by 7 bases and J by 7 bases, and 19 bases separated the two germline ends. The CDR3 is made up of 14 amino acids. The germline V gene encodes CDR1 LNHDA and CDR2 SQIVND (reference sequence). The CDR3 is CASTISGRGGTQYF. The CDR3 bases are TGTGCCAGTACCATAAGCGGGCGTGGGGGGACCCAGTACTTC.

The chain uses TRBV7-9 and TRBJ2-5, with D unresolved. The CDR3 extends over 12 amino acids. Germline V CDR1 and CDR2: SEHNR, FQNEAQ (reference sequence). Trimming stripped 8 bases from V and 5 bases from J, with 12 bases between. CDR3 loop: CASSAVQETQYF. The CDR3 nucleotides are TGTGCCAGCTCGGCAGTCCAGGAGACCCAGTACTTC.

The CDR3 nucleotides are TGCAGCGTTGTCTGGGGCGTACAAGAGACCCAGTACTTC. Protein: CSVVWGVQETQYF. V gene TRBV29-1 combines with J gene TRBJ2-5; TRBD1 is a possible D gene (5 bases). In germline, CDR1 is SQVTM, CDR2 ANQGSEA. CDR3 length equals 13 residues. Trimming shortened V by 4 bases and J by 2 bases, and 11 bases separated the two germline ends.

V and J are TRBV7-2 and TRBJ1-2; possible D gene TRBD1, 5 bases. The CDR3 extends over 14 amino acids. Trimming shortened V by 1 base and J by 0 bases, and 6 bases separated the two germline ends. Germline V CDR1 and CDR2: SGHTA, FQGNSA. The CDR3 spells CASSLVGANYGYTF. The CDR3 nucleotides read TGTGCCAGCAGCTTAGTAGGGGCTAACTATGGCTACACCTTC.

This chain connects TRBV24-1 to TRBJ2-3; D ambiguous. The V gene lost 1 base and the J gene lost 10 bases, with 8 bases spanning the gap. CDR3 length: 12 amino acids. CDR1 and CDR2 (germline): KGHDR, SFDVKD. DNA for the CDR3: TGTGCCACCAGTGATTTCGGATCTCCGCAGTATTTT. Protein product: CATSDFGSPQYF.

This clonotype was picked up many times. The gene calls are TRBV7-2 and TRBJ2-7; 10 positions agree with TRBD1. This CDR3 contains 19 residues. The germline V gene encodes CDR1 SGHTA and CDR2 FQGNSA. V dropped 1 base and J dropped 0; count of bases not matched to a gene: 12. CDR3 loop: CASSLGVTGGRPSSYEQYF. In DNA form, the CDR3 reads TGTGCCAGCAGCTTAGGGGTGACAGGGGGCCGACCGAGCTCCTACGAGCAGTACTTC. Combining the CDR3 with reference TRBV7-2 and TRBJ2-7 gives the whole variable domain GAGVSQSPSNKVTEKGKDVELRCDPISGHTALYWYRQSLGQGLEFLIYFQGNSAPDKSGLPSDRFSAERTGGSVSTLTIQRTQQEDSAVYLCASSLGVTGGRPSSYEQYFGPGTRLTVT.

The chain combines TRBV4-1 with TRBJ2-1; 7 bases line up with TRBD2. The CDR3 extends over 16 amino acids. The germline gives CDR1 MGHRA, CDR2 YSYEKL. After removal of 6 bases from V and 9 bases from J, the junction contained 17 bases not matched to a gene. The CDR3 sequence: CASRGWGLPDPGEQFF. The CDR3 nucleotides are TGCGCCAGCAGAGGATGGGGACTACCCGACCCAGGTGAGCAGTTCTTC.

The chain uses TRBV7-8 and TRBJ2-2, with 8 bases lining up with TRBD1. The germline CDR1 and CDR2 sequences are SGHVS and FQNEAQ. The CDR3 is 15 residues long. J gave up 2 bases and V 7 bases, and 6 bases lay outside the gene matches. The CDR3 sequence: CASNDRGDNTGELFF. The CDR3 region has the DNA TGTGCCAGCAACGACAGGGGCGATAACACCGGGGAGCTGTTTTTT.

This clonotype occurred a few times. The V call is TRBV6-2 or TRBV6-3, the J call TRBJ1-5; D unresolved. The germline CDR1 and CDR2 sequences are MNHEY and SVGEGT. V was trimmed by 5 bases and J by 7 bases, leaving 15 bases between them. The CDR3 extends over 14 amino acids. The CDR3 nucleotides read TGTGCCAGCAGTCTCTGGACCGTCCGGCAGCCCCAGCATTTT. This encodes CASSLWTVRQPQHF.

This clonotype was seen many times. The V gene is TRBV7-6, the J gene TRBJ2-5, with D maybe TRBD2 (6 bases). Looked up from germline, CDR1 is SGHVS and CDR2 is FNYEAQ. This CDR3 contains 14 residues. Between the trimmed V and J ends, which lost 1 base and 3 bases, there was a span of 9 bases. The CDR3 DNA sequence: TGTGCCAGCAGCTTAGGGACGGGGGAAGAGACCCAGTACTTC. Translated, it gives CASSLGTGEETQYF.

This clonotype was recorded a few times. The rearrangement links TRBV19 to TRBJ2-2; the D gene is possibly TRBD1 (5 bases). Trimming pared 1 base from V and 0 bases from J, leaving 9 bases between. The germline V gene has CDR1 LNHDA and CDR2 SQIVND (reference sequence). The CDR3 is 16 amino acids. DNA for the CDR3: TGTGCCAGTAGTATAGGGATCAGGGCGAACACCGGGGAGCTGTTTTTT. This gives the protein CASSIGIRANTGELFF.

The CDR3 region is CSAPGTVDTEAFF. In DNA form, the CDR3 reads TGCAGTGCTCCCGGGACGGTTGACACTGAAGCTTTCTTT. The chain recombines TRBV20-1 with TRBJ1-1, with D perhaps TRBD1 (5 bases). The CDR3 is 13 amino acids. V was pared by 5 bases and J by 3 bases, with 13 bases between. Per germline, CDR1 DFQATT and CDR2 SNEGSKA (reference sequence).

The table lists this clonotype with many counts. This chain uses TRBV12-3 or TRBV12-4 with TRBJ2-7; D unresolved. The CDR3 covers 14 residues. Trimming removed 3 bases from V and 2 bases from J, with 11 bases in between. CDR3 nucleotides: TGTGCCAGCAGTTTCAAGGGCCCGGCCTACGAGCAGTACTTC. Residues: CASSFKGPAYEQYF.

This clonotype is categorized as medium-sized. This chain joins TRBV7-9 and TRBJ2-7, with D uncertain. V gave up 2 bases and J gave up 5 bases, with 10 bases separating them. Germline V gene sequence: CDR1 SEHNR, CDR2 FQNEAQ (reference sequence). The CDR3 runs to 13 residues. DNA for the CDR3: TGTGCCAGCAGCTTACGCGGAGACGACGAGCAGTACTTC. Encoded protein: CASSLRGDDEQYF.

The chain recombines TRBV18 with TRBJ1-5; TRBD1 agrees at 7 bases. This CDR3 spans 12 amino acids. The germline V gene encodes CDR1 KGHSH and CDR2 LQKENI. Trimming cost V 8 bases and J 5 bases; bases outside gene matches: 3. In nucleotides, the CDR3 is TGTGCCAGCCGCGACAGGGATCAGCCCCAGCATTTT. This sequence encodes CASRDRDQPQHF. The full variable domain, in which reference TRBV18 and TRBJ1-5 provide the parts outside the CDR3, is NAGVMQNPRHLVRRRGQEARLRCSPMKGHSHVYWYRQLPEEGLKFMVYLQKENIIDESGMPKERFSAEFPKEGPSILRIQQVVRGDSAAYFCASRDRDQPQHFGDGTRLSIL.

The chain joins TRBV6-2 or TRBV6-3 to TRBJ2-7; D unresolved. The ends were cut back, 10 bases at V and 6 bases at J, with 7 bases in the middle. Germline CDR1 is MNHEY and CDR2 is SVGEGT. This CDR3 has 9 residues. CDR3 loop: CAIRGEQYV. CDR3 DNA: TGTGCCATCCGCGGCGAGCAGTACGTC.

The chain recombines TRBV12-3 or TRBV12-4 with TRBJ2-3, with D hard to call. This CDR3 spans 11 amino acids. V was cut by 11 bases and J by 6 bases, with 12 bases left in between. The CDR3 coding sequence is TGTGCCCGGGCATCTGGGGATACGCAGTATTTT. Its protein is CARASGDTQYF.

This clonotype was detected a few times. The chain combines TRBV3-1 with TRBJ1-1, with D possibly being TRBD1 (5 bases). The CDR3 extends over 13 amino acids. The V end was cut by 7 bases, the J end by 4 bases, with 13 bases between. Germline values: CDR1 LGHDT, CDR2 YNNKEL (reference sequence). Written as DNA, the CDR3 is TGTGCCAGCACCCCAACAGGTTTCACTGAAGCTTTCTTT. Translating it yields CASTPTGFTEAFF. Full variable domain (missing parts from reference TRBV3-1 and TRBJ1-1): DTAVSQTPKYLVTQMGNDKSIKCEQNLGHDTMYWYKQDSKKFLKIMFSYNNKELIINETVPNRFSPKSPDKAHLNLHINSLELGDSAVYFCASTPTGFTEAFFGQGTRLTVV.

This clonotype came up many times. The CDR3 is CASSPRGWNSPLHF. CDR3 nucleotides: TGTGCCAGCAGCCCCCGCGGGTGGAATTCACCCCTCCACTTT. The rearrangement links TRBV7-2 to TRBJ1-6; D not certain. CDR3 size: 14 residues. V lost 5 bases and J lost 7, with 12 bases in between. Germline V lookup: CDR1 SGHTA, CDR2 FQGNSA.

Remarks on this clonotype: At one boundary the junction diverges from the germline segment, which might be a read error. V usage is TRBV7-2 and J usage is TRBJ2-5; D may match TRBD1 or TRBD2 (5 bases each). The CDR3 totals 12 residues. Per the germline V gene, CDR1 is SGHTA and CDR2 is FQGNSA. CDR3 region: CASSWGSETKYF. DNA for the CDR3: TGTGCCAGCAGCTGGGGGAGTGAGACCAAGTACTTC.

The V gene is TRBV5-1, the J gene TRBJ2-3; 11 bases are a match to TRBD1. J lost 3 bases, V lost 4 bases, and 4 bases had no gene match. Germline V CDR1 and CDR2: SGHRS, YFSETQ. CDR3 length: 15 amino acids. The CDR3 DNA is TGCGCCAGCAGCCTCCGGGACAGGGGGACAGATACGCAGTATTTT. Its protein is CASSLRDRGTDTQYF.

This clonotype has just one count. The J gene is TRBJ2-1, the V gene TRBV29-1; 9 bases agree with TRBD1. V was clipped by 5 bases and J by 7 bases; unmatched bases: 6. The germline CDR1 and CDR2 sequences are SQVTM and ANQGSEA. The CDR3 has 13 residues. DNA for the CDR3: TGCAGCGTTCAACAGGGGGCGTGGAATGAGCAGTTCTTC. Amino acids: CSVQQGAWNEQFF.